The 7 T cell receptor beta chains reported below all come from one sample, sequenced in a study of blood T cells in healthy people across ages. Primers used in a second PCR of roughly 7 to 12 cycles were a sample-barcoded 5' primer and a J-beta primer mix. From the 5' RACE reads, TCRdb called clonotypes with MiXCR, one entry per CDR3 protein. The repertoire has about 640,000 distinct CDR3 sequences, less than 35% of them found once; the top ten carry approximately 14%. The sequenced material came from blood. These receptors were obtained from a woman aged 80 or older in good health.

This clonotype occurred a few times. The chain couples TRBV4-1 to TRBJ1-5, with D unclear. Germline assignment: CDR1 MGHRA and CDR2 YSYEKL. The CDR3 sequence is 14 residues long. The ends were cut back, 0 bases at V and 4 bases at J, with 7 bases in the middle. CDR3 amino acids: CASSQDDGNQPQHF. The CDR3 DNA sequence: TGCGCCAGCAGCCAAGATGACGGGAATCAGCCCCAGCATTTT.

This clonotype has at least ten counts. This sequence joins TRBV3-1 and TRBJ2-1; 11 bases fit TRBD2. This CDR3 is 16 amino acids long. Trimming took 0 bases from V and 9 from J; bases not matched to a gene: 7. Germline lookup yields CDR1 LGHDT and CDR2 YNNKEL (reference sequence). The CDR3 DNA follows: TGTGCCAGCAGCCAAGAGGGCCTAGCGGGGGGTGTTGAGCAGTTCTTC. This translates into CASSQEGLAGGVEQFF.

The rearrangement links TRBV30 to TRBJ1-1; D not resolved. Trimming pared 2 bases from V and 1 base from J, leaving 8 bases between. The CDR3 is 13 residues long. Germline V CDR1 and CDR2: GTSNPN, SVGIG (reference sequence). CDR3 sequence: CAWSSLGNTEAFF. The CDR3 DNA reads as TGTGCCTGGAGTTCTCTGGGGAACACTGAAGCTTTCTTT.

This clonotype was counted ten times or more. The gene calls are TRBV20-1 and TRBJ2-3; 8 bases align to TRBD2. CDR1 is DFQATT and CDR2 is SNEGSKA in the germline V gene (reference sequence). V lost 6 bases and J lost 2; bases outside the gene matches: 7. The length of the CDR3 is 14 residues. The CDR3 reads CSAATSGSTDTQYF. DNA of the CDR3: TGCAGTGCCGCCACTAGCGGATCCACAGATACGCAGTATTTT.

Details on this clonotype: Since a much larger clone is just one base distant, this may be a read error. The gene calls are TRBV6-2 or TRBV6-3 and TRBJ2-1; 10 nucleotides match TRBD2. The tail of the sequence fits TRBJ2-7 better, so the J call may be wrong. The germline gives CDR1 MNHEY, CDR2 SVGEGT. CDR3 length equals 15 residues. Here the CDR3 reads CASRLAGRRYNEQYF. The CDR3 DNA sequence: TGTGCCAGCAGACTAGCGGGGCGACGATACAATGAGCAGTACTTC.

This clonotype was counted only a few times. The chain recombines TRBV6-6 with TRBJ2-3; the D gene is possibly TRBD2 (6 bases). V shed 4 bases and J shed 0 bases, with 17 bases lying between them. From germline, CDR1 is MNHNY and CDR2 SVGAGI (reference sequence). The CDR3 contains 17 residues. The CDR3 region is CASSSLMSGLSTDTQYF. CDR3 sequence (DNA): TGTGCCAGCAGTTCCCTGATGAGCGGGCTGAGCACAGATACGCAGTATTTT.

Many counts were recorded for this clonotype. The V and J genes are TRBV5-1 and TRBJ1-4; weak D call: TRBD1 (5 bases). CDR3 size: 14 residues. Germline V gene sequence: CDR1 SGHRS, CDR2 YFSETQ. Trimming left V 4 bases short and J 0 bases short, with 7 bases between. The CDR3 DNA reads TGCGCCAGCAGCGACAGTGCAACTAATGAAAAACTGTTTTTT. Amino acid sequence: CASSDSATNEKLFF.